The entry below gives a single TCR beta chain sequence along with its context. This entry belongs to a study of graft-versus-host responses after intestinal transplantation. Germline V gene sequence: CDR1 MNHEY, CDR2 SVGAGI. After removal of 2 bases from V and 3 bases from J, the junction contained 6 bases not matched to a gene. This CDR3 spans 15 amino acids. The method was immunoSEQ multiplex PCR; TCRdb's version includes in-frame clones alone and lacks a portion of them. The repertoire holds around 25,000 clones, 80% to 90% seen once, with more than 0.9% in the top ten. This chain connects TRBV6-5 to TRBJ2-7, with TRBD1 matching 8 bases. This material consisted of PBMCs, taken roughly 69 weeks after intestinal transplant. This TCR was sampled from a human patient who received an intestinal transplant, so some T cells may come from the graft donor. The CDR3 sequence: CASSYVAGTGYEQYF. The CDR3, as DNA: TGTGCCAGCAGTTACGTAGCCGGGACAGGCTACGAGCAGTACTTC.